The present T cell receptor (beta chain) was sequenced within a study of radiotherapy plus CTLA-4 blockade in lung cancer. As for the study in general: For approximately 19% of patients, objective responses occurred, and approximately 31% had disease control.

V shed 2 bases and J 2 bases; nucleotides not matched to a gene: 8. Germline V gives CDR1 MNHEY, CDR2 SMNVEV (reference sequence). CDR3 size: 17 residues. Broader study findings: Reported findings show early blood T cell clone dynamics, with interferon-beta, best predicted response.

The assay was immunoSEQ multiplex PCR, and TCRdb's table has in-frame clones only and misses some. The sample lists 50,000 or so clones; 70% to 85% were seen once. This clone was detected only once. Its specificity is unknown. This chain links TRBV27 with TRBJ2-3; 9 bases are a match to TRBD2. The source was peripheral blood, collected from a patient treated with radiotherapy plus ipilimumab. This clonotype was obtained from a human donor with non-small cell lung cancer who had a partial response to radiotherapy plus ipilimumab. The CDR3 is CASSLLAGNPTTDTQYF. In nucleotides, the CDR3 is TGTGCCAGCAGTTTACTAGCGGGGAACCCCACCACAGATACGCAGTATTTT.